The 29 T cell receptor beta chains in this list originate from one sample, sequenced in a study of metastatic and nonmetastatic thyroid tumors. Thyroid surgery took place with no prior treatment in any patient. MiXCR re-clonotyped the PCR reads for TCRdb. The table records under 25,000 clones, approximately 24% of them present only once. The sequencing sample was made of blood. These receptors came from a male donor with papillary thyroid cancer or a benign thyroid nodule (not recorded which). Some clones in this sample may be carry-over from other donors' samples.

This clone is deemed medium-sized. The DNA of the CDR3 is TGTGCCACCAGCAGAGATCGAGCAGGGGAAACCGGGGAGCTGTTTTTT. Translation: CATSRDRAGETGELFF. The genes are TRBV15 and TRBJ2-2; D might be TRBD1 (6 bases). V was pared by 0 bases and J by 5 bases, with 13 bases between. Germline V gives CDR1 LNHNV, CDR2 YYDKDF (reference sequence). This CDR3 region has 16 residues.

By proportion, this clone is medium-sized. V usage is TRBV4-3 and J usage is TRBJ1-2; 9 bases map to TRBD1. Germline CDR1 and CDR2: LGHNA and YSLEER. V was clipped by 0 bases and J by 3 bases; unmatched bases: 5. The CDR3 runs 16 residues. CDR3: CASSQEPTGGDYGYTF. The CDR3 DNA follows: TGCGCCAGCAGCCAAGAACCGACAGGGGGAGACTATGGCTACACCTTC.

The chain is built from TRBV11-1 and TRBJ2-2, with TRBD1 as a possible D gene (7 bases). Per the germline V gene, CDR1 is SGHAT and CDR2 is FQDESV (reference sequence). CDR3 length equals 16 residues. Trimming removed 6 bases from V and 3 bases from J, with 17 bases in between. Written as DNA, the CDR3 is TGTGCCAGCAGTGATACAGGGGCGGGACACACCGGGGAGCTGTTTTTT. It encodes CASSDTGAGHTGELFF.

The chain's CDR3 is CSAPGAGSMGEQYF. The CDR3 region has the DNA TGCAGTGCCCCTGGGGCAGGGTCGATGGGGGAGCAGTACTTC. The rearrangement uses TRBV20-1 and TRBJ2-7, with a weak D call TRBD1 (5 bases). The CDR3 loop spans 14 amino acids. Deletions cut 6 bases from V and 7 bases from J, with 22 bases between. Germline CDR1 is DFQATT and CDR2 is SNEGSKA (reference sequence).

The gene calls are TRBV7-9 and TRBJ1-2, with D possibly being TRBD1 (5 bases). The germline V and J ends were trimmed by 5 bases and 7 bases, with 14 bases remaining between them. Germline V gene sequence: CDR1 SEHNR, CDR2 FQNEAQ (reference sequence). This CDR3 region has 13 residues. This CDR3 reads CASSSGTVRGYTF. The CDR3 DNA is TGTGCCAGCAGCAGCGGGACGGTACGTGGCTACACCTTC.

This clone was seen ten or more times. The chain couples TRBV11-2 to TRBJ2-3, with unresolved D. Deletions cut 4 bases from V and 0 bases from J, with 2 bases between. The CDR3 loop spans 12 amino acids. Looked up from germline, CDR1 is SGHAT and CDR2 is FQNNGV. CDR3: CASSSSTDTQYF. In DNA form, the CDR3 reads TGTGCCAGCAGCTCTAGCACAGATACGCAGTATTTT.

The table lists this clone with many counts. In DNA form, the CDR3 reads TGTGCCAGCAGTTTAACAGGGTCCACTGAAGCTTTCTTT. Translating it yields CASSLTGSTEAFF. The rearrangement uses TRBV27 and TRBJ1-1; possibly TRBD1 for D (6 bases). The CDR3 covers 13 residues. Trimming stripped 2 bases from V and 4 bases from J, with 8 bases between. Germline loops: CDR1 MNHEY, CDR2 SMNVEV (reference sequence).

This clone was picked up a small number of times. The chain recombines TRBV27 with TRBJ1-5; D unresolved. Trimming removed 1 base from V and 5 bases from J, with 6 bases in between. The CDR3 loop spans 13 amino acids. CDR1 is MNHEY and CDR2 is SMNVEV in the germline V gene (reference sequence). The CDR3 reads CASSLFDHQPQHF. The DNA for the CDR3 is TGTGCCAGCAGTTTATTCGATCATCAGCCCCAGCATTTT.

This clone was seen more than once but under ten times. The chain recombines TRBV6-1 with TRBJ2-2; tentative D call: TRBD1 (5 bases). V was cut by 5 bases and J by 6 bases, with 10 bases left in between. The germline CDR1 and CDR2 sequences are MNHNS and SASEGT. The CDR3 extends over 13 amino acids. The CDR3 here is CASSQTVPGELFF. As DNA, the CDR3 is TGTGCCAGCAGTCAGACAGTTCCCGGGGAGCTGTTTTTT.

This clone came up many times. V and J are TRBV2 and TRBJ2-2; TRBD1 aligns across 7 bases. The CDR3 runs to 16 residues. With 3 bases clipped from V and 3 bases from J, the junction kept 7 bases outside the gene matches. In germline, CDR1 is SNHLY, CDR2 FYNNEI. CDR3 region: CASSDGRQGYTGELFF. Here the CDR3 DNA reads TGTGCCAGCAGTGACGGGCGACAGGGCTACACCGGGGAGCTGTTTTTT.

This clone was seen a few times. The J gene is TRBJ2-1, the V gene TRBV20-1; D not resolved. Germline CDR1 reads DFQATT; CDR2 reads SNEGSKA (reference sequence). This CDR3 spans 14 amino acids. V dropped 0 bases and J dropped 4 bases, with 10 bases sitting between them. This chain's CDR3 is CSARDGDLYNEQFF. The CDR3 DNA reads as TGCAGTGCTAGAGATGGGGATTTGTACAATGAGCAGTTCTTC.

This clone has at least ten counts. V gene TRBV3-1 combines with J gene TRBJ1-2; D is perhaps TRBD1 (6 bases). Germline CDR1 reads LGHDT; CDR2 reads YNNKEL (reference sequence). V lost 1 base, J lost 2 bases, and 11 bases lay in between. The CDR3 is 15 amino acids. This CDR3 is CASSQVSQGNYGYTF. The CDR3 nucleotides are TGTGCCAGCAGCCAAGTTTCCCAGGGGAACTATGGCTACACCTTC.

This clone was seen repeatedly, ten times or more. The chain joins TRBV7-9 to TRBJ2-3; TRBD2 agrees at 9 bases. Unmatched junction bases numbered 4, after V lost 5 bases and J lost 4 bases. CDR3 length: 14 residues. CDR1 is SEHNR, CDR2 FQNEAQ, per germline (reference sequence). CDR3 DNA sequence: TGTGCCAGCAGCACGGGACTAGCATCAGATACGCAGTATTTT. As protein: CASSTGLASDTQYF.

This clone was observed many times. The chain carries TRBV20-1 and TRBJ2-7; a possible D gene is TRBD2 (5 bases). The CDR3 spans 13 residues. The V gene lost 0 bases and the J gene lost 4 bases, with 10 bases spanning the gap. CDR1 DFQATT and CDR2 SNEGSKA come from the germline V gene (reference sequence). The CDR3, as DNA: TGCAGTGCTAGAGACCAACTAGAATACGAGCAGTACTTC. This sequence encodes CSARDQLEYEQYF.

The rearrangement uses TRBV20-1 and TRBJ2-1; 11 nucleotides align to TRBD2. V lost 5 bases to trimming and J lost 0 bases; unmatched junction nucleotides: 6. The length of the CDR3 is 16 residues. Germline V gene lookup returns CDR1 DFQATT and CDR2 SNEGSKA (reference sequence). The DNA of the CDR3 is TGCAGTGCTGAAACTAGCGGGGGACCCTCCTACAATGAGCAGTTCTTC. Amino acid sequence: CSAETSGGPSYNEQFF.

The sample holds a few counts of this clone. The rearrangement uses TRBV12-3 or TRBV12-4 and TRBJ1-5; possible D gene TRBD1, 5 bases. The ends were cut back, 3 bases at V and 7 bases at J, with 10 bases in the middle. CDR3 length: 13 residues. This CDR3 is CASSFQGDQPQHF. In nucleotides, the CDR3 is TGTGCCAGCAGTTTCCAGGGTGACCAGCCCCAGCATTTT.

This clone came up many times. The chain combines TRBV5-1 with TRBJ2-1; 7 bases fit TRBD1. There are 15 residues in the CDR3. Germline V CDR1 and CDR2: SGHRS, YFSETQ. V dropped 0 bases and J dropped 9; count of bases not matched to a gene: 9. DNA of the CDR3: TGCGCCAGCAGCTTGGGCCAGGGACAGTGGGGTGAGCAGTTCTTC. This sequence encodes CASSLGQGQWGEQFF. Filled out from reference TRBV5-1 and TRBJ2-1, the complete variable domain reads KAGVTQTPRYLIKTRGQQVTLSCSPISGHRSVSWYQQTPGQGLQFLFEYFSETQRNKGNFPGRFSGRQFSNSRSEMNVSTLELGDSALYLCASSLGQGQWGEQFFGPGTRLTVL.

This chain uses TRBV9 with TRBJ2-1; TRBD2 might be the D (6 bases). This CDR3 comprises 13 residues. CDR1 is SGDLS, CDR2 YYNGEE, per germline. V dropped 3 bases and J dropped 8 bases, with 12 bases sitting between them. Here the CDR3 DNA reads TGTGCCAGCAGCGCGACGGGGACTGATGAGCAGTTCTTC. The encoded protein is CASSATGTDEQFF.

This clone is judged medium-sized. The J gene is TRBJ2-1, the V gene TRBV28; the match to TRBD1 covers 8 bases. V lost 5 bases to trimming and J lost 6 bases; unmatched junction nucleotides: 3. This CDR3 is 13 amino acids long. Germline assignment: CDR1 MDHEN and CDR2 SYDVKM. The CDR3 DNA follows: TGTGCCAGCAGTATCGGACAGGGCAATGAGCAGTTCTTC. Translated: CASSIGQGNEQFF.

The gene calls are TRBV4-1 and TRBJ2-7; 7 nucleotides match TRBD1. V lost 0 bases to trimming and J lost 1 base; unmatched junction nucleotides: 6. This CDR3 is 16 amino acids long. Looked up from germline, CDR1 is MGHRA and CDR2 is YSYEKL. The CDR3 bases are TGCGCCAGCAGCCAAGAGGGCGACAGGGCGTCCTACGAGCAGTACTTC. It encodes CASSQEGDRASYEQYF.

Regarding this clone: This sequence may be a read error, since a much larger clone differs from it by one base. The chain uses TRBV6-1 and TRBJ1-5, with no clear D. Germline values: CDR1 MNHNS, CDR2 SASEGT. V was trimmed by 2 bases and J by 0 bases, leaving 8 bases between them. The CDR3 totals 15 residues. The CDR3 reads CASSEPPYSNQPQHF. The CDR3 bases are TGTGCCAGCAGTGAACCCCCGTATAGCAATCAGCCCCAGCATTTT.

This clone showed up many times. The chain employs TRBV5-6 and TRBJ2-2; 11 nucleotides align to TRBD2. CDR1 SGHDT and CDR2 YYEEEE come from the germline V gene. CDR3 length: 15 residues. V dropped 4 bases and J dropped 5; count of bases not matched to a gene: 4. CDR3 sequence (DNA): TGTGCCAGCAGCATAGCGGGGGGGCCTACCGGGGAGCTGTTTTTT. Amino acids: CASSIAGGPTGELFF.

This clone was detected a few times. The J gene is TRBJ1-2, the V gene TRBV28; 7 bases match TRBD1. The V segment lost 6 bases and the J segment 5 bases; nucleotides outside the gene matches: 6. The CDR3 totals 13 residues. Germline V gene sequence: CDR1 MDHEN, CDR2 SYDVKM. For the CDR3, the DNA is TGTGCCAGCAGCCCTGACAGGGAGTATGGCTACACCTTC. It yields the protein CASSPDREYGYTF.

The chain carries TRBV24-1 and TRBJ2-2; weak D call: TRBD2 (5 bases). The CDR3 consists of 16 residues. Trimming cost V 0 bases and J 1 base, with 8 bases left between them. Looked up from germline, CDR1 is KGHDR and CDR2 is SFDVKD. CDR3 in DNA: TGTGCCACCAGTGATTTGCCAGCGGAGAACACCGGGGAGCTGTTTTTT. It translates to CATSDLPAENTGELFF.

By its share, this clone is medium-sized. The chain carries TRBV7-9 and TRBJ1-6; maybe TRBD1 (6 bases). The CDR3 contains 15 residues. CDR1 is SEHNR and CDR2 is FQNEAQ in the germline V gene (reference sequence). V was shortened by 1 base and J by 7 bases, with 11 bases between the two germline ends. CDR3 residues: CASSLGDTRNSPLHF. CDR3 nucleotide sequence: TGTGCCAGCAGCTTAGGGGACACAAGAAATTCACCCCTCCACTTT.

This rearrangement joins TRBV6-5 to TRBJ1-2; 9 bases fit TRBD1. Germline V gives CDR1 MNHEY, CDR2 SVGAGI. V shed 2 bases, J shed 4 bases, and the junction held 8 bases outside the gene matches. This CDR3 contains 16 residues. The CDR3 spells CASSYGTGTGTYGYTF. The CDR3 bases are TGTGCCAGCAGTTACGGTACCGGGACAGGGACCTATGGCTACACCTTC.

This clone has just a few counts. The rearrangement uses TRBV11-2 and TRBJ2-1; tentatively, D is TRBD1 or TRBD2 (5 bases each). V was cut by 3 bases and J by 0 bases, with 9 bases left in between. Germline V CDR1 and CDR2: SGHAT, FQNNGV. The CDR3 totals 15 residues. Here the CDR3 DNA reads TGTGCCAGCAGCTTGGGACCCAGCTCCTACAATGAGCAGTTCTTC. Encoded protein: CASSLGPSSYNEQFF.

The V and J genes are TRBV20-1 and TRBJ2-2, with TRBD2 as a possible D gene (5 bases). Germline CDR1 reads DFQATT; CDR2 reads SNEGSKA (reference sequence). V was clipped by 5 bases and J by 2 bases, with 12 bases between them. This CDR3 region has 14 residues. Here the CDR3 reads CSAGGLHNTGELFF. As DNA, the CDR3 is TGCAGTGCTGGTGGACTCCATAACACCGGGGAGCTGTTTTTT.

This chain connects TRBV6-5 to TRBJ1-5; D uncertain. Germline V CDR1 and CDR2: MNHEY, SVGAGI. Trimming shortened V by 5 bases and J by 4 bases, and 18 bases separated the two germline ends. The CDR3 extends over 16 amino acids. For the CDR3, the DNA is TGTGCCAGCAGTCACAGTACGCAGGTCCCAAATCAGCCCCAGCATTTT. This sequence encodes CASSHSTQVPNQPQHF.